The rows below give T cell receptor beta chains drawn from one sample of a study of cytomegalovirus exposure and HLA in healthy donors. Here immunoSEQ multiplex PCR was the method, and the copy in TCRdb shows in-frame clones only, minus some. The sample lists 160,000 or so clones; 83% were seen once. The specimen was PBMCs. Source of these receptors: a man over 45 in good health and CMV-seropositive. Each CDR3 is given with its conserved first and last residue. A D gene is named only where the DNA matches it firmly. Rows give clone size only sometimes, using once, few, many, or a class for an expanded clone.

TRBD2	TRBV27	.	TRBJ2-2	CASSLWGSSGIGSGELFF	TGTGCCAGCAGTTTATGGGGAAGTAGCGGGATTGGGTCCGGGGAGCTGTTTTTT
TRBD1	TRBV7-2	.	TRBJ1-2	CASSQTGGANYGYTF	TGTGCCAGCAGCCAGACAGGGGGGGCTAACTATGGCTACACCTTC
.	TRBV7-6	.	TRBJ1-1	CASSLTENTEAFF	TGTGCCAGCAGCTTAACTGAGAACACTGAAGCTTTCTTT
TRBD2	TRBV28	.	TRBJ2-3	CASSGLAATDTQYF	TGTGCCAGCTCGGGACTAGCGGCCACAGATACGCAGTATTTT
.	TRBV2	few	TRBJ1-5	CASGTTRGGQPQHF	TGTGCCAGCGGCACCACTCGCGGAGGTCAGCCCCAGCATTTT
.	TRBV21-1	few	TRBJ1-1	CASSNVGRAHLNTEAFF	TGTGCCAGCAGCAACGTCGGGAGGGCACATCTAAACACTGAAGCTTTCTTT
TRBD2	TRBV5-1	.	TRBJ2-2	CASSLGPSGTSGDTGELFF	TGCGCCAGCAGCTTGGGGCCCTCGGGAACTAGCGGGGACACCGGGGAGCTGTTTTTT
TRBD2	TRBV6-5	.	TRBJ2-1	CASSSPVGGNYNEQFF	TGTGCCAGCAGTTCCCCCGTGGGGGGGAACTACAATGAGCAGTTCTTC
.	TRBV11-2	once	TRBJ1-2	CASSSGQHYGYTF	TGTGCCAGCAGCTCAGGACAGCACTATGGCTACACCTTC
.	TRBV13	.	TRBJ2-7	CASSPRQETDYEQYF	TGTGCCAGCAGCCCAAGACAGGAAACGGACTACGAGCAGTACTTC
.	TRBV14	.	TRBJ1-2	CASSQERKHGYTF	TGTGCCAGCAGCCAAGAGCGTAAGCATGGCTACACCTTC
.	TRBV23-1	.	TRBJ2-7	CASSPLCAGNYEQYF	TGCGCCAGCAGTCCCCTGTGTGCAGGGAACTACGAGCAGTACTTC
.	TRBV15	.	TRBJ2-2	CATSKDYTGELFF	TGTGCCACCAGCAAAGACTACACCGGGGAGCTGTTTTTT
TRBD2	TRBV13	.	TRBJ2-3	CASSHQGGSGSDTQYF	TGTGCCAGCAGCCATCAAGGGGGTAGCGGGAGTGATACGCAGTATTTT
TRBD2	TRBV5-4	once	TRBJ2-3	CASSLELATDTQYF	TGTGCCAGCAGCTTGGAACTAGCGACAGATACGCAGTATTTT
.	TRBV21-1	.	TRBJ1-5	CASSSRDRGDHQPQHF	TGTGCCAGCAGCAGCCGGGACAGGGGGGACCATCAGCCCCAGCATTTT
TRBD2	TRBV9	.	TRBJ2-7	CASSVGGLAGGREQYF	TGTGCCAGCAGCGTAGGCGGATTAGCGGGGGGGCGCGAGCAGTACTTC
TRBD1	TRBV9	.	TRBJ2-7	CASSGQGMSYEQYF	TGTGCCAGCAGCGGACAGGGGATGAGCTACGAGCAGTACTTC
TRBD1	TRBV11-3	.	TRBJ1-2	CASSQGTGRGYTF	TGTGCCAGCAGCCAAGGGACAGGTCGGGGCTACACCTTC
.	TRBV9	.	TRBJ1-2	CASSVTTGSGYTF	TGTGCCAGCAGCGTAACGACAGGCTCTGGCTACACCTTC
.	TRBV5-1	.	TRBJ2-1	CASSKESEQFF	TGCGCCAGCAGCAAGGAGAGTGAGCAGTTCTTC
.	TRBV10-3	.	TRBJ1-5	CAAARDGNQPQHF	TGTGCCGCCGCCCGGGATGGCAATCAGCCCCAGCATTTT
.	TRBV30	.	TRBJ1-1	CAWSVWGVGEAFF	TGTGCCTGGAGTGTATGGGGGGTAGGTGAAGCTTTCTTT
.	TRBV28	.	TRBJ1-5	CASTRGQRRNQPQHF	TGTGCCAGCACAAGGGGCCAAAGGCGCAATCAGCCCCAGCATTTT
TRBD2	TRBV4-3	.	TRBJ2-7	CASSQVRASGTYEQYF	TGCGCCAGCAGCCAAGTAAGAGCTAGCGGAACCTACGAGCAGTACTTC
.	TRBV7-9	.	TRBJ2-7	CASSLAPSHEQYF	TGTGCCAGCAGCTTAGCGCCTAGCCACGAGCAGTACTTC
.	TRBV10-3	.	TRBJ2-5	CAISLTQETQYF	TGTGCCATCAGCTTGACACAAGAGACCCAGTACTTC
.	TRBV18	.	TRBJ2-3	CASSPPGRDTQYF	TGTGCCAGCTCACCACCCGGGAGAGATACGCAGTATTTT
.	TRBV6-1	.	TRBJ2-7	CASSESRGFDEQYF	TGTGCCAGCAGTGAATCAAGAGGGTTCGACGAGCAGTACTTC
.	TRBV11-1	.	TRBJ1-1	CASSLAGGLGTEAFF	TGTGCCAGCAGCTTAGCGGGGGGGCTCGGCACTGAAGCTTTCTTT
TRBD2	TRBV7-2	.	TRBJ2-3	CASSFGLAQDTQYF	TGTGCCAGCAGCTTCGGACTAGCGCAAGATACGCAGTATTTT
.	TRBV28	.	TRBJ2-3	CASSLRLFSGRPVTQYF	TGTGCCAGCAGTTTAAGGTTATTCAGCGGGCGCCCCGTTACGCAGTATTTT
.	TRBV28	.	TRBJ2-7	CASSLCLSSYEQYF	TGTGCCAGCAGTTTATGCTTGTCCTCCTACGAGCAGTACTTC
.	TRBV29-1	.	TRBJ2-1	CSVGMLRYEQFF	TGCAGCGTTGGAATGTTGCGATATGAGCAGTTCTTC
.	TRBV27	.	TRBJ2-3	CASSLSSSVDTQYF	TGTGCCAGCAGTTTATCGTCTAGCGTCGATACGCAGTATTTT
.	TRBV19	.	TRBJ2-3	CATQWGGTDTQYF	TGTGCCACCCAGTGGGGCGGCACAGATACGCAGTATTTT
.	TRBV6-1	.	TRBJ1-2	CASSEAGEGYGYTF	TGTGCCAGCAGTGAAGCTGGGGAGGGCTATGGCTACACCTTC
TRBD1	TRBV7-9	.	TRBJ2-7	CASSLTGAYEQYF	TGTGCCAGCAGCTTGACAGGGGCCTACGAGCAGTACTTC
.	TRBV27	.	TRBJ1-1	CASSGRGNTEAFF	TGTGCCAGCAGTGGGAGGGGAAACACTGAAGCTTTCTTT
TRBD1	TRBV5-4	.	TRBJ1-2	CASSPQQGAHGYTF	TGTGCCAGCAGCCCACAACAGGGGGCTCATGGCTACACCTTC
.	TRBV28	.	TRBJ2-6	CASSLNFPSSGANVLTF	TGTGCCAGCAGTTTGAACTTCCCGAGCTCTGGGGCCAACGTCCTGACTTTC
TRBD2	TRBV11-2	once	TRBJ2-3	CASSRGTRGSDTQYF	TGTGCCAGCAGCCGCGGGACTAGAGGGTCCGATACGCAGTATTTT
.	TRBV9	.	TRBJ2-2	CASRGLNTGELFF	TGTGCCAGCAGGGGCTTGAACACCGGGGAGCTGTTTTTT
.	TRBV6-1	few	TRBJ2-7	CASSEYVDSTYEQYF	TGTGCCAGCAGTGAATATGTTGACTCTACCTACGAGCAGTACTTC
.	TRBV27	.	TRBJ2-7	CASSFGPGIYEQYF	TGTGCCAGCAGTTTCGGTCCAGGGATCTACGAGCAGTACTTC
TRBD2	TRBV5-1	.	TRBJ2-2	CVSSGGNTGELFF	TGCGTAAGCTCGGGAGGAAACACCGGGGAGCTGTTTTTT
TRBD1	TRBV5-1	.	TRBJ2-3	CASSGQGRTDTQYF	TGCGCCAGCAGCGGACAGGGGCGCACAGATACGCAGTATTTT
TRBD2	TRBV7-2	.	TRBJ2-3	CASSLAQAGGTDTQYF	TGTGCCAGCAGCTTAGCGCAGGCGGGAGGTACAGATACGCAGTATTTT
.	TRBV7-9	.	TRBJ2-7	CASSLVNQVEQYF	TGTGCCAGCAGCTTAGTTAATCAGGTAGAGCAGTACTTC
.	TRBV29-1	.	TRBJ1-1	CTIGGANTEAFF	TGCACCATAGGGGGAGCGAACACTGAAGCTTTCTTT
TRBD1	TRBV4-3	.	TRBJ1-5	CASSQDPGTGGNQPQHF	TGCGCCAGCAGCCAAGATCCGGGGACAGGAGGCAATCAGCCCCAGCATTTT
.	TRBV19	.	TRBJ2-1	CASSIKQGFDEFF	TGTGCCAGTAGTATCAAACAGGGATTTGATGAGTTCTTC